These T cell receptor beta chains were read from a single sample in a study of blood T cell repertoires in COVID-19. Sequencing used immunoSEQ multiplex PCR; TCRdb keeps in-frame clones, though not all of them. The sample yields roughly 280,000 clones, approximately 92% seen once. What was sequenced was PBMCs or T cells enriched from blood (not recorded which). These receptors all stem from a woman under 30 who had recovered from COVID-19. The CDR3 runs from the conserved cysteine through the conserved F or W. A D gene is named only where the DNA matches it firmly. A clone size is listed for some rows: how often the clone was seen (once, few, many), or a class if it is expanded.

clone_size: -; d_call: -; v_call: TRBV5-6; j_call: TRBJ1-6; cdr3_nt: TGTGCCAGCAGCTTACCACAGGGTAGGTCACCCCTCCACTTT; cdr3_aa: CASSLPQGRSPLHF
clone_size: -; d_call: -; v_call: TRBV24-1; j_call: TRBJ2-3; cdr3_nt: TGTGCCACCAGTGGACTAGTACGGACAGATACGCAGTATTTT; cdr3_aa: CATSGLVRTDTQYF
clone_size: -; d_call: TRBD2; v_call: TRBV2; j_call: TRBJ2-1; cdr3_nt: TGTGCCAGCAGGGGGTCATATAGCGGGGTCTACAATGAGCAGTTCTTC; cdr3_aa: CASRGSYSGVYNEQFF
clone_size: -; d_call: TRBD1; v_call: TRBV2; j_call: TRBJ2-3; cdr3_nt: TGTGCCAGCAGTGAACAGGGGGGCACAGATACGCAGTATTTT; cdr3_aa: CASSEQGGTDTQYF
clone_size: -; d_call: TRBD2; v_call: TRBV7-3; j_call: TRBJ2-3; cdr3_nt: TGTGCCAGCAGCTCTAGCGGGGGTAGCACAGATACGCAGTATTTT; cdr3_aa: CASSSSGGSTDTQYF
clone_size: -; d_call: -; v_call: TRBV5-4; j_call: TRBJ2-1; cdr3_nt: TGTGCCAGCAGCTTTTACAGGTCAGCAGACTCCTACAATGAGCAGTTCTTC; cdr3_aa: CASSFYRSADSYNEQFF
clone_size: -; d_call: TRBD1; v_call: TRBV5-1; j_call: TRBJ2-5; cdr3_nt: TGCGCCAGCAGCTTGGTGGCAGGGGGCGATGAGACCCAGTACTTC; cdr3_aa: CASSLVAGGDETQYF
clone_size: -; d_call: TRBD1; v_call: TRBV6-5; j_call: TRBJ2-2; cdr3_nt: TGTGCCAGCATTCAGGGGGCGAACACCGGGGAGCTGTTTTTT; cdr3_aa: CASIQGANTGELFF
clone_size: -; d_call: TRBD1; v_call: TRBV30; j_call: TRBJ1-4; cdr3_nt: TGTGCCTTCCGGGACAGGGCCGAAAAACTGTTTTTT; cdr3_aa: CAFRDRAEKLFF
clone_size: -; d_call: TRBD1; v_call: TRBV5-4; j_call: TRBJ1-2; cdr3_nt: TGTGCCAGCAGCGGTGCCGGGACAGGTGGCTACACCTTC; cdr3_aa: CASSGAGTGGYTF
clone_size: -; d_call: TRBD2; v_call: TRBV6-5; j_call: TRBJ2-1; cdr3_nt: TGTGCCAGCGCCGGGACTAGCGGGGGTTACAATGAGCAGTTCTTC; cdr3_aa: CASAGTSGGYNEQFF
clone_size: -; d_call: -; v_call: TRBV27; j_call: TRBJ2-3; cdr3_nt: TGTGCCAGCAGCAGAATCCGAAGCACAGATACGCAGTATTTT; cdr3_aa: CASSRIRSTDTQYF
clone_size: -; d_call: TRBD1; v_call: TRBV7-2; j_call: TRBJ1-1; cdr3_nt: TGTGCCAGCAGCTTGCCTTCCGGGACAGTGGACACTGAAGCTTTCTTT; cdr3_aa: CASSLPSGTVDTEAFF
clone_size: once; d_call: -; v_call: TRBV3-1/TRBV3-2; j_call: TRBJ2-7; cdr3_nt: TGTGCCAGCAGCCAAGAACTGCTATCCTACGAGCAGTACTTC; cdr3_aa: CASSQELLSYEQYF
clone_size: -; d_call: TRBD2; v_call: TRBV6-2/TRBV6-3; j_call: TRBJ2-7; cdr3_nt: TGTGCCAGCAGCACTGCCGGGGGGACCTCCTACGAGCAGTACTTC; cdr3_aa: CASSTAGGTSYEQYF
clone_size: -; d_call: TRBD2; v_call: TRBV5-1; j_call: TRBJ2-1; cdr3_nt: TGCGCCAGCATGCCGGAAGCGGGGGGCCCAATATACTACAATGAGCAGTTCTTC; cdr3_aa: CASMPEAGGPIYYNEQFF
clone_size: -; d_call: TRBD1; v_call: TRBV5-4; j_call: TRBJ1-1; cdr3_nt: TGTGCCAGCAGCTTGACAGGGGGCGCGTCAACTGAAGCTTTCTTT; cdr3_aa: CASSLTGGASTEAFF
clone_size: -; d_call: TRBD1; v_call: TRBV10-2; j_call: TRBJ1-4; cdr3_nt: TGCGCCAGCAGTTCGGGACAGGGAAATGAAAAACTGTTTTTT; cdr3_aa: CASSSGQGNEKLFF
clone_size: -; d_call: -; v_call: TRBV2; j_call: TRBJ2-2; cdr3_nt: TGTGCCAGCAGTTTAGTAACCGGGGAGCTGTTTTTT; cdr3_aa: CASSLVTGELFF
clone_size: -; d_call: TRBD1; v_call: TRBV10-3; j_call: TRBJ2-7; cdr3_nt: TGTGCCATCGGGCTCGCTGCCGGGACAGGGTCCTTCTCCGAGCAGTACTTC; cdr3_aa: CAIGLAAGTGSFSEQYF
clone_size: -; d_call: -; v_call: TRBV29-1; j_call: TRBJ1-1; cdr3_nt: TGCAGCGTTGAAGATCGAGTGAACACTGAAGCTTTCTTT; cdr3_aa: CSVEDRVNTEAFF
clone_size: -; d_call: TRBD1; v_call: TRBV5-1; j_call: TRBJ2-7; cdr3_nt: TGCGCCAGCAGAACCGGGACAGCGACCTACGAGCAGTACTTC; cdr3_aa: CASRTGTATYEQYF
clone_size: -; d_call: -; v_call: TRBV4-1; j_call: TRBJ1-5; cdr3_nt: TGCGCCAGCAGCCAAGTAGTAAACAATCAGCCCCAGCATTTT; cdr3_aa: CASSQVVNNQPQHF
clone_size: -; d_call: TRBD2; v_call: TRBV27; j_call: TRBJ2-5; cdr3_nt: TGTGCCAGCAGTTTAAGAGGCGGGGGGGAAATACAAGAGACCCAGTACTTC; cdr3_aa: CASSLRGGGEIQETQYF
clone_size: -; d_call: TRBD1; v_call: TRBV27; j_call: TRBJ1-5; cdr3_nt: TGTGCCAGCAGTAAGGGACAGGGGTTCAGCAATCAGCCCCAGCATTTT; cdr3_aa: CASSKGQGFSNQPQHF
clone_size: once; d_call: TRBD1; v_call: TRBV6-5; j_call: TRBJ1-3; cdr3_nt: TGTGCCAGCAGAGAGGACAGGTCCTCTGGAAACACCATATATTTT; cdr3_aa: CASREDRSSGNTIYF
clone_size: -; d_call: TRBD1; v_call: TRBV7-9; j_call: TRBJ2-3; cdr3_nt: TGTGCCAGCAGCCCTGGACAGGGGACAGATACGCAGTATTTT; cdr3_aa: CASSPGQGTDTQYF
clone_size: -; d_call: TRBD1; v_call: TRBV2; j_call: TRBJ1-6; cdr3_nt: TGTGCCAGCGCCGCCGGGACAGGGGTTTCACCCCTCCACTTT; cdr3_aa: CASAAGTGVSPLHF
clone_size: -; d_call: TRBD1; v_call: TRBV5-1; j_call: TRBJ2-7; cdr3_nt: TGCGCCAGCAGCTTCGGACAGGCGGGCGGCGAGCAGTACTTC; cdr3_aa: CASSFGQAGGEQYF
clone_size: -; d_call: -; v_call: TRBV14; j_call: TRBJ1-1; cdr3_nt: TGTGCCAGCAGCCCCCAAAGAGGGACAGAAGCTTTCTTT; cdr3_aa: CASSPQRGTEAFF
clone_size: -; d_call: TRBD2; v_call: TRBV20-1; j_call: TRBJ2-3; cdr3_nt: TGCAGTGCTAGTCGGGGGACTAGCAAGGATACGCAGTATTTT; cdr3_aa: CSASRGTSKDTQYF
clone_size: -; d_call: TRBD1; v_call: TRBV9; j_call: TRBJ1-2; cdr3_nt: TGTGCCAGCAGCGGAGTGACAGGGTTCGACTATGGCTACACCTTC; cdr3_aa: CASSGVTGFDYGYTF
clone_size: -; d_call: TRBD2; v_call: TRBV7-2; j_call: TRBJ2-7; cdr3_nt: TGTGCCAGCAGCTTAGTAGGGAGTTTTGGGGGGGGCTACGAGCAGTACTTC; cdr3_aa: CASSLVGSFGGGYEQYF
clone_size: -; d_call: -; v_call: TRBV19; j_call: TRBJ1-5; cdr3_nt: TGTGCCAGTAGTATGGCTATTAGCGCCCTTAATCAGCCCCAGCATTTT; cdr3_aa: CASSMAISALNQPQHF
clone_size: -; d_call: TRBD1; v_call: TRBV27; j_call: TRBJ1-1; cdr3_nt: TGTGCCAGCAGTTTACGAGGACAGGGCGTGTTGGGGAATATGAACACTGAAGCTTTCTTT; cdr3_aa: CASSLRGQGVLGNMNTEAFF
clone_size: few; d_call: -; v_call: TRBV6-4; j_call: TRBJ2-2; cdr3_nt: TGTGCCAGCAGTTTACAGAACACCGGGGAGCTGTTTTTT; cdr3_aa: CASSLQNTGELFF
clone_size: -; d_call: -; v_call: TRBV7-8; j_call: TRBJ2-1; cdr3_nt: TGTGCCAGCAGCCGCGAGATTTACCGCGTGTTCTTC; cdr3_aa: CASSREIYRVFF
clone_size: -; d_call: -; v_call: TRBV6-5; j_call: TRBJ2-5; cdr3_nt: TGTGCCAGCAGTACTACGGAGACCCAGTACTTC; cdr3_aa: CASSTTETQYF
clone_size: -; d_call: -; v_call: TRBV5-1; j_call: TRBJ1-4; cdr3_nt: TGCGCCAGCAGCTTGGGGCTCAGTGGGGCCCTAAATGAAAAACTGTTTTTT; cdr3_aa: CASSLGLSGALNEKLFF
clone_size: once; d_call: -; v_call: TRBV9; j_call: TRBJ2-2; cdr3_nt: TGTGCCAGCAGCGTACAGGGCCCCGGGGAGCTGTTTTTT; cdr3_aa: CASSVQGPGELFF
clone_size: -; d_call: -; v_call: TRBV9; j_call: TRBJ1-1; cdr3_nt: TGTGCCAGCAGCGTATCGGCAGGAGGACACACTGAAGCTTTCTTT; cdr3_aa: CASSVSAGGHTEAFF
clone_size: -; d_call: -; v_call: TRBV14; j_call: TRBJ2-7; cdr3_nt: TGTGCCAGCAGCCAAGTCGGGGACTCCTACGAGCAGTACTTC; cdr3_aa: CASSQVGDSYEQYF
clone_size: -; d_call: -; v_call: TRBV4-1; j_call: TRBJ2-4; cdr3_nt: TGCGCCAGCAGCCAAGAACCCGGCACAGGGAATCTCAAAAACATTCAGTACTTC; cdr3_aa: CASSQEPGTGNLKNIQYF
clone_size: -; d_call: -; v_call: TRBV6-4; j_call: TRBJ1-6; cdr3_nt: TGTGCCAGCAGTGAAAGGGGAGGTCGATCACCCCTCCACTTT; cdr3_aa: CASSERGGRSPLHF
clone_size: -; d_call: TRBD1; v_call: TRBV6-5; j_call: TRBJ1-1; cdr3_nt: TGTGCCAGCGTGCAGGGGGCTGAAGCTTTCTTT; cdr3_aa: CASVQGAEAFF
clone_size: -; d_call: TRBD2; v_call: TRBV7-9; j_call: TRBJ2-7; cdr3_nt: TGTGCCAGCAGCTTATCTAGCGGGGCTGCGTCCGAGCAGTACTTC; cdr3_aa: CASSLSSGAASEQYF
clone_size: once; d_call: -; v_call: TRBV6-5; j_call: TRBJ2-7; cdr3_nt: TGTGCCAGCAGTTACGACTGGAGCTCCTACGAGCAGTACTTC; cdr3_aa: CASSYDWSSYEQYF
clone_size: -; d_call: TRBD1; v_call: TRBV7-9; j_call: TRBJ2-3; cdr3_nt: TGTGCCAGCAGCCCCGGGACAGGGAGCACAGATACGCAGTATTTT; cdr3_aa: CASSPGTGSTDTQYF
clone_size: few; d_call: TRBD1; v_call: TRBV27; j_call: TRBJ1-6; cdr3_nt: TGTGCCAGCACCGGACAGGGAGGTAATTCACCCCTCCACTTT; cdr3_aa: CASTGQGGNSPLHF
clone_size: -; d_call: -; v_call: TRBV18; j_call: TRBJ1-1; cdr3_nt: TGTGCCAGCTCACCGGCAGGGATGAACACTGAAGCTTTCTTT; cdr3_aa: CASSPAGMNTEAFF
clone_size: -; d_call: -; v_call: TRBV28; j_call: TRBJ1-2; cdr3_nt: TGTGCCAGCAGTTCCGCTTTTGAGGGCTACACCTTC; cdr3_aa: CASSSAFEGYTF
clone_size: -; d_call: TRBD1; v_call: TRBV19; j_call: TRBJ2-1; cdr3_nt: TGTGCCAGTAGTGAGGGGGCAATCCGGAACTACAATGAGCAGTTCTTC; cdr3_aa: CASSEGAIRNYNEQFF
clone_size: once; d_call: TRBD2; v_call: TRBV7-7; j_call: TRBJ2-1; cdr3_nt: TGTGCTAGCAGCCCCGGGACTAGCGGGGTTGTGGATGAGCAGTTCTTC; cdr3_aa: CASSPGTSGVVDEQFF
clone_size: -; d_call: TRBD2; v_call: TRBV19; j_call: TRBJ2-7; cdr3_nt: TGTGCCAGTAGTATTGCAAGCGGGGGGGCCTACGAGCAGTACTTC; cdr3_aa: CASSIASGGAYEQYF